A single sample is the source of the 18 T cell receptor beta chains below, sequenced in a study of blood T cell repertoires in COVID-19. TCRdb keeps only in-frame clones here, not all; method: immunoSEQ multiplex PCR. The data contain about 110,000 clones, about 72% of them singletons. The sequenced material came from peripheral blood. These receptors were obtained from a woman aged 60 to 75 with acute or convalescent COVID-19.

V and J are TRBV5-1 and TRBJ1-5, with a tentative D call TRBD1 (6 bases). The CDR3 loop spans 15 amino acids. Germline loops: CDR1 SGHRS, CDR2 YFSETQ. V shed 3 bases and J shed 1 base, with 11 bases lying between them. The CDR3 region is CASSWGTGSNQPQHF. The DNA for the CDR3 is TGCGCCAGCAGCTGGGGTACAGGGAGCAATCAGCCCCAGCATTTT.

This sequence joins TRBV2 and TRBJ1-1; perhaps TRBD1 as D (6 bases). Germline V gene data show CDR1 as SNHLY and CDR2 as FYNNEI. This CDR3 contains 14 residues. Trimming stripped 7 bases from V and 3 bases from J, with 15 bases between. The CDR3 reads CASIRQAGDTEAFF. CDR3 sequence (DNA): TGTGCCAGCATCAGACAGGCGGGGGACACTGAAGCTTTCTTT.

The chain joins TRBV30 to TRBJ1-2, with 9 bases identical to TRBD1. The trim removed 8 bases at V and 5 bases at J, leaving 9 bases unmatched. Germline V lookup: CDR1 GTSNPN, CDR2 SVGIG (reference sequence). CDR3 size: 13 residues. The CDR3 nucleotides read TGTGCCGGCTCCGGGACAGGGCGTTATGGCTACACCTTC. Amino acids: CAGSGTGRYGYTF.

The chain is built from TRBV6-5 and TRBJ2-7, with TRBD2 as a possible D gene (6 bases). The length of the CDR3 is 13 residues. Germline loops: CDR1 MNHEY, CDR2 SVGAGI. V lost 7 bases to trimming and J lost 6 bases, with 16 bases between them. The CDR3 sequence: CASTGTVYSEQYF. The CDR3 bases are TGTGCCAGCACCGGGACTGTTTATAGCGAGCAGTACTTC.

The gene calls are TRBV5-5 and TRBJ2-2, with 12 positions matching TRBD2. V lost 4 bases, J lost 5 bases, and 6 bases stayed unmatched. CDR3 length equals 16 residues. Germline V gene sequence: CDR1 SGHKS, CDR2 YYEKEE (reference sequence). CDR3 amino acids: CASSLTSGGSTGELFF. DNA for the CDR3: TGTGCCAGCAGCCTGACTAGCGGGGGCTCTACCGGGGAGCTGTTTTTT.

The chain has TRBV5-5 and TRBJ1-1; no definite D call. Germline V gene lookup returns CDR1 SGHKS and CDR2 YYEKEE (reference sequence). The ends were cut back, 4 bases at V and 3 bases at J, with 19 bases in the middle. The CDR3 has 16 residues. CDR3 residues: CASSRLGSLLDTEAFF. The CDR3 region has the DNA TGTGCCAGCAGCCGCCTCGGGTCCCTCCTGGACACTGAAGCTTTCTTT. The entire variable domain, with the rest obtained from reference TRBV5-5 and TRBJ1-1, is as follows: DAGVTQSPTHLIKTRGQQVTLRCSPISGHKSVSWYQQVLGQGPQFIFQYYEKEERGRGNFPDRFSARQFPNYSSELNVNALLLGDSALYLCASSRLGSLLDTEAFFGQGTRLTVV.

CDR3: CASSPGRGAFF. The CDR3, as DNA: TGTGCCAGCTCACCGGGCAGGGGAGCTTTCTTT. This rearrangement joins TRBV18 to TRBJ1-1; D might be TRBD1 (6 bases). This CDR3 has 11 residues. The ends were cut back, 3 bases at V and 10 bases at J, with 9 bases in the middle. Germline V lookup: CDR1 KGHSH, CDR2 LQKENI.

This clone came up a few times. The V gene is TRBV28, the J gene TRBJ2-6, with D possibly TRBD1 on 5 matching bases. V gave up 1 base and J gave up 0 bases, with 13 bases separating them. This CDR3 has 18 residues. Germline V gene lookup returns CDR1 MDHEN and CDR2 SYDVKM. The CDR3 nucleotides read TGTGCCAGCAGTTTATCTTACAGGACAAGCTCTGGGGCCAACGTCCTGACTTTC. It is translated as CASSLSYRTSSGANVLTF.

This chain connects TRBV3-1 (or the pseudogene TRBV3-2) to TRBJ2-7, with 8 bases fitting TRBD1. The germline CDR1 and CDR2 sequences are LGHDT and YNNKEL (reference sequence). This CDR3 is built from 15 residues. The V gene end was trimmed by 1 base and the J gene end by 3 bases; junction bases not matched to a gene: 5. The CDR3 DNA follows: TGTGCCAGCAGCCAAGGGACAGGGTGGGACTACGAGCAGTACTTC. Translating it yields CASSQGTGWDYEQYF.

V and J are TRBV19 and TRBJ2-7; D gene uncertain. Germline values: CDR1 LNHDA, CDR2 SQIVND (reference sequence). This CDR3 spans 12 amino acids. V was clipped by 3 bases and J by 5 bases, with 8 bases between them. In nucleotides, the CDR3 is TGTGCCAGTAGTATGGAGCGCCACGAGCAGTACTTC. This codes for CASSMERHEQYF.

The chain couples TRBV5-1 to TRBJ1-1, with 8 positions matching TRBD1. The trim removed 2 bases at V and 4 bases at J, leaving 7 bases unmatched. The CDR3 runs to 15 residues. Germline assignment: CDR1 SGHRS and CDR2 YFSETQ. For the CDR3, the DNA is TGCGCCAGCAGCTTAGATCACAGGGGGGCCACTGAAGCTTTCTTT. Amino acid sequence: CASSLDHRGATEAFF.

This clone was recorded once. The chain links TRBV28 to TRBJ1-4, with 9 bases aligning to TRBD1. Germline values: CDR1 MDHEN, CDR2 SYDVKM. The CDR3 covers 16 residues. The V segment lost 4 bases and the J segment 3 bases; nucleotides outside the gene matches: 6. The CDR3 bases are TGTGCCAGCAGTTCTCCGACAGGGGGATCTAATGAAAAACTGTTTTTT. This translates into CASSSPTGGSNEKLFF.

J is TRBJ1-6 and V is TRBV28; 9 positions match TRBD1. The CDR3 sequence is 15 residues long. The V segment lost 7 bases and the J segment 7 bases; nucleotides outside the gene matches: 8. From germline, CDR1 is MDHEN and CDR2 SYDVKM. The CDR3 DNA sequence: TGTGCCAGCAATAACCGGGACAGGGTAAATTCACCCCTCCACTTT. Translation: CASNNRDRVNSPLHF.

The rearrangement uses TRBV19 and TRBJ2-5; 8 bases are a match to TRBD2. This CDR3 region has 14 residues. Germline trimming cut 9 bases from V and 8 bases from J; bases unmatched to any gene: 14. CDR1 is LNHDA and CDR2 is SQIVND in the germline V gene (reference sequence). The CDR3: CASPVRGGPGTQYF. CDR3 nucleotide sequence: TGTGCCAGCCCCGTCCGGGGGGGGCCAGGAACCCAGTACTTC.

The rearrangement joins TRBV28 to TRBJ1-4, with a possible D match to TRBD1 (6 bases). The CDR3 runs to 15 residues. V shed 8 bases and J shed 2 bases, with 15 bases lying between them. Germline V gene data show CDR1 as MDHEN and CDR2 as SYDVKM. For the CDR3, the DNA is TGTGCCAGCGCCAGCGGGGGGCATACTAATGAAAAACTGTTTTTT. Translated: CASASGGHTNEKLFF.

The genes are TRBV3-1 (or the pseudogene TRBV3-2) and TRBJ1-2; the match to TRBD1 covers 10 bases. Germline V gene lookup returns CDR1 LGHDT and CDR2 YNNKEL (reference sequence). The trim removed 6 bases at V and 4 bases at J, leaving 5 bases unmatched. The CDR3 contains 14 residues. CDR3 DNA: TGTGCCAGCAGTGCGACAGGGGGCCGCTATGGCTACACCTTC. Translating it yields CASSATGGRYGYTF.

The rearrangement uses TRBV25-1 and TRBJ2-5; D not resolved. V gave up 8 bases and J gave up 2 bases, with 6 bases separating them. The CDR3 length is 11 residues. In germline, CDR1 is MGHDK, CDR2 SYGVNS. The CDR3 bases are TGTGCCAGCCAAAAACAAGAGACCCAGTACTTC. Translation gives CASQKQETQYF.

The rearrangement uses TRBV5-1 and TRBJ1-1, with D maybe TRBD1 (5 bases). The CDR3 runs to 13 residues. V was clipped by 4 bases and J by 4 bases, with 11 bases between them. Germline values: CDR1 SGHRS, CDR2 YFSETQ. The CDR3 is CASSPGGVTEAFF. The CDR3 DNA is TGCGCCAGCAGCCCTGGAGGGGTCACTGAAGCTTTCTTT.